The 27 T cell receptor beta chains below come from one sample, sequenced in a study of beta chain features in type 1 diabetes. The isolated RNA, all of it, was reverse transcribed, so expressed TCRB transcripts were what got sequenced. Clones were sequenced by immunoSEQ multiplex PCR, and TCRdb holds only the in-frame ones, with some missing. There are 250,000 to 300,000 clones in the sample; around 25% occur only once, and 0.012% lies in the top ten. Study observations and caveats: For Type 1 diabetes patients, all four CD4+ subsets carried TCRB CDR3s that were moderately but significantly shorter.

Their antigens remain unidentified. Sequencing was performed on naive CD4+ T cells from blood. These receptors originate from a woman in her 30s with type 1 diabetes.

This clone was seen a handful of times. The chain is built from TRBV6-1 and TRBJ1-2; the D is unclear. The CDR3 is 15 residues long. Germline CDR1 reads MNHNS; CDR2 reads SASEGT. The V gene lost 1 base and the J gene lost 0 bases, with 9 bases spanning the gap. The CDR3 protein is CASSEGGVANYGYTF. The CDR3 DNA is TGTGCCAGCAGTGAAGGAGGAGTCGCTAACTATGGCTACACCTTC.

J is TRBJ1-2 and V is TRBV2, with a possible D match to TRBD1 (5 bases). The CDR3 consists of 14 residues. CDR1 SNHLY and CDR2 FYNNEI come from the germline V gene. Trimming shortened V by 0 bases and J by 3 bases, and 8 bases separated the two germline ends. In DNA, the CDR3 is TGTGCCAGCAGTGAAGCCGACAGTTACTATGGCTACACCTTC. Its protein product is CASSEADSYYGYTF.

In DNA form, the CDR3 reads TGTGCCTGGAGTCTTCAGGGGAACACTGAAGCTTTCTTT. Its translation is CAWSLQGNTEAFF. The rearrangement uses TRBV30 and TRBJ1-1; possible D gene TRBD1, 5 bases. Germline V gene sequence: CDR1 GTSNPN, CDR2 SVGIG (reference sequence). V lost 2 bases to trimming and J lost 1 base, with 8 bases between them. CDR3 size: 13 residues. The variable domain in full, completed from reference TRBV30 and TRBJ1-1, reads SQTIHQWPATLVQPVGSPLSLECTVEGTSNPNLYWYRQAAGRGLQLLFYSVGIGQISSEVPQNLSASRPQDRQFILSSKKLLLSDSGFYLCAWSLQGNTEAFFGQGTRLTVV.

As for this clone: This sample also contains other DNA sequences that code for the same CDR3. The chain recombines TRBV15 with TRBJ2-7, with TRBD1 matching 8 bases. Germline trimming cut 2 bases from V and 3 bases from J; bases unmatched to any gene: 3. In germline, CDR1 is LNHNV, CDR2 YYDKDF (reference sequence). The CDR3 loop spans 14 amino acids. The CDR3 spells CATSRPGTGYEQYF. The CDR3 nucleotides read TGTGCCACCAGCAGACCCGGGACAGGCTACGAGCAGTACTTC.

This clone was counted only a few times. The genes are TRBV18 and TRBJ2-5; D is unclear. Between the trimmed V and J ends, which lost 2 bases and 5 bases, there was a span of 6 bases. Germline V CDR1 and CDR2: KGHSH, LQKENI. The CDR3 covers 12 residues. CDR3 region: CASSPSEETQYF. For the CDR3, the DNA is TGTGCCAGCTCACCATCGGAGGAGACCCAGTACTTC.

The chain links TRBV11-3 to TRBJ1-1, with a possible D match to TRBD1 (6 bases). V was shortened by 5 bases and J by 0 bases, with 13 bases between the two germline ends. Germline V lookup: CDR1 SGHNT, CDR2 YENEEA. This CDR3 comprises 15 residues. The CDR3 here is CASSAQTGMNTEAFF. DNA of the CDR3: TGTGCCAGCAGCGCACAGACAGGAATGAACACTGAAGCTTTCTTT.

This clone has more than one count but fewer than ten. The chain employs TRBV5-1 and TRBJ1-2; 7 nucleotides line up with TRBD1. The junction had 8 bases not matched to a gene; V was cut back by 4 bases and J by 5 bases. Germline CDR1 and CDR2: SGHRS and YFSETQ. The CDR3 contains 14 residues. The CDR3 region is CASSRDREWYGYTF. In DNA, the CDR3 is TGCGCCAGCAGCCGAGACAGGGAATGGTATGGCTACACCTTC.

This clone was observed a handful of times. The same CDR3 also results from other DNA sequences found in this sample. The CDR3 region is CASSLRGGTDTQYF. The CDR3 coding sequence is TGTGCCAGCAGCCTCAGGGGTGGCACAGATACGCAGTATTTT. The chain carries TRBV7-3 and TRBJ2-3; D might be TRBD1 (6 bases). Per the germline V gene, CDR1 is SGHTA and CDR2 is FQGTGA. The CDR3 consists of 14 residues. V shed 5 bases and J shed 1 base, with 10 bases lying between them.

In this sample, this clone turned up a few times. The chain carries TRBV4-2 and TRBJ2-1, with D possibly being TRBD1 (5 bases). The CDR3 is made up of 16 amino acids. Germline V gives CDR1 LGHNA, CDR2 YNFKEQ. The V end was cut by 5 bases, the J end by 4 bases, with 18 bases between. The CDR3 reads CASSSNSGLGYNEQFF. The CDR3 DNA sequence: TGTGCCAGCAGCTCAAACTCAGGGTTGGGGTACAATGAGCAGTTCTTC.

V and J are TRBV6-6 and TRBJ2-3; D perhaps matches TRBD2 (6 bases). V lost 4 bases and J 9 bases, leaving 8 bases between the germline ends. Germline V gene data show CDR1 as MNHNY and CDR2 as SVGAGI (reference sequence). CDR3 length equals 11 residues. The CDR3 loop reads CASSSTSTQYF. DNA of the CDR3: TGTGCCAGCAGTTCCACTAGCACGCAGTATTTT.

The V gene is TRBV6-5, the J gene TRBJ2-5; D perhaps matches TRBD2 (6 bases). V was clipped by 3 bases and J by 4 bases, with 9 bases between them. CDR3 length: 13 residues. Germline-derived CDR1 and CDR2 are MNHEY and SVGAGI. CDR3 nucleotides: TGTGCCAGCAGTTATGGAGGGCTAGAGACCCAGTACTTC. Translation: CASSYGGLETQYF.

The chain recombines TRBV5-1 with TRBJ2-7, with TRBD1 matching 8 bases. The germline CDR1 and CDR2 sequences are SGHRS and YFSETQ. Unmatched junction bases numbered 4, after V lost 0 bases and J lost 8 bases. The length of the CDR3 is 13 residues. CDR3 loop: CASSLAGGKQQYF. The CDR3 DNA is TGCGCCAGCAGCTTGGCAGGGGGCAAACAGCAGTACTTC.

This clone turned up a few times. For the CDR3, the DNA is TGCAGCGTGGAGCGAGACTATGGCTACACCTTC. Translated, it gives CSVERDYGYTF. The chain combines TRBV29-1 with TRBJ1-2; D gene ambiguous. The CDR3 length is 11 residues. Germline values: CDR1 SQVTM, CDR2 ANQGSEA. Deletions cut 6 bases from V and 3 bases from J, with 8 bases between.

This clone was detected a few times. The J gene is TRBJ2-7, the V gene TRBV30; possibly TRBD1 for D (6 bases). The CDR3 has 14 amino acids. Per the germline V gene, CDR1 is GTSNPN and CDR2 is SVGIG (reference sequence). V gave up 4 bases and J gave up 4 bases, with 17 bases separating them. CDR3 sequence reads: CAWNPQGMDYEQYF. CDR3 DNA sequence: TGTGCCTGGAACCCTCAGGGGATGGATTACGAGCAGTACTTC.

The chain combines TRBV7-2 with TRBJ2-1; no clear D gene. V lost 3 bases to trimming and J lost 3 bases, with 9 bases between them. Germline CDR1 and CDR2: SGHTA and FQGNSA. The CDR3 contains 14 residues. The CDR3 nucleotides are TGTGCCAGCAGCTTTAATACTGTCTACAATGAGCAGTTCTTC. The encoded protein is CASSFNTVYNEQFF.

As DNA, the CDR3 is TGTGCCAGCAGTGCCGACAGCTATACGCAGTATTTT. Its translation: CASSADSYTQYF. The chain employs TRBV2 and TRBJ2-3; D might be TRBD1 (5 bases). This CDR3 spans 12 amino acids. CDR1 is SNHLY, CDR2 FYNNEI, per germline. The ends were cut back, 4 bases at V and 7 bases at J, with 9 bases in the middle. Combining the CDR3 with reference TRBV2 and TRBJ2-3 gives the whole variable domain EPEVTQTPSHQVTQMGQEVILRCVPISNHLYFYWYRQILGQKVEFLVSFYNNEISEKSEIFDDQFSVERPDGSNFTLKIRSTKLEDSAMYFCASSADSYTQYFGPGTRLTVL.

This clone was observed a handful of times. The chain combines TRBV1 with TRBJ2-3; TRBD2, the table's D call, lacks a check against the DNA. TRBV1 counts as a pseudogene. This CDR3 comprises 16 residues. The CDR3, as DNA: TGCACCAGCAGACTACTAGCGGAGATTCGGTGGCCCACGCAGTATTTT. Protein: CTSRLLAEIRWPTQYF.

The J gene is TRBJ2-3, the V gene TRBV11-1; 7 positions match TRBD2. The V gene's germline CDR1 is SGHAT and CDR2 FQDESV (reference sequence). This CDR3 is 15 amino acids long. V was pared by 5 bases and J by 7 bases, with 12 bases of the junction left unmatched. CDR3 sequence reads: CASSAERDLWYTQYF. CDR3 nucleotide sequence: TGTGCCAGCAGCGCCGAGCGGGACCTCTGGTATACGCAGTATTTT.

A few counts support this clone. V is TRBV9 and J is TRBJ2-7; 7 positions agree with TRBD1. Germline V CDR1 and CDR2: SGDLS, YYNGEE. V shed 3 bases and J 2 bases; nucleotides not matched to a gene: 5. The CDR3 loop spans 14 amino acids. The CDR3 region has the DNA TGTGCCAGCAGCGCCCGGACAGGAACCTACGAGCAGTACTTC. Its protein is CASSARTGTYEQYF.

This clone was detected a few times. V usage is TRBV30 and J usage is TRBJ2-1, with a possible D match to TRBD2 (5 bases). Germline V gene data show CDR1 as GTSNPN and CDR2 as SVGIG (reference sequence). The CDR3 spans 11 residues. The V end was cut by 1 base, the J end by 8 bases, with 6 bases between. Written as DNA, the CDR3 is TGTGCCTGGAGTGCTAGCCATGAGCAGTTCTTC. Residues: CAWSASHEQFF.

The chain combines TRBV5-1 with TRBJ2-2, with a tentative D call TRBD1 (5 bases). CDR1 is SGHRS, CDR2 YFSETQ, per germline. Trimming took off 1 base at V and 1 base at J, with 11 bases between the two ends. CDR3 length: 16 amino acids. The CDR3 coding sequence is TGCGCCAGCAGCTTGTTCGTAGGGGAGAACACCGGGGAGCTGTTTTTT. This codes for CASSLFVGENTGELFF.

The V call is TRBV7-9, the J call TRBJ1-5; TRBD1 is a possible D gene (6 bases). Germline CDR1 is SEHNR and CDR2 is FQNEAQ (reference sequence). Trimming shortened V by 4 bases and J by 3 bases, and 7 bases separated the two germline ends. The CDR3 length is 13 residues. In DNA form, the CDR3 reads TGTGCCAGCAGCTCGGGACACAATCAGCCCCAGCATTTT. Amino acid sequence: CASSSGHNQPQHF.

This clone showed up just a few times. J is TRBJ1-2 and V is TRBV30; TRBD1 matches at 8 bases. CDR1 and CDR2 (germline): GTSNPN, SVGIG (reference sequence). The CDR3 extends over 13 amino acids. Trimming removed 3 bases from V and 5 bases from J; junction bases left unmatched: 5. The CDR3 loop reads CAWSRGQAYGYTF. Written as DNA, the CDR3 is TGTGCCTGGAGCCGGGGACAGGCTTATGGCTACACCTTC.

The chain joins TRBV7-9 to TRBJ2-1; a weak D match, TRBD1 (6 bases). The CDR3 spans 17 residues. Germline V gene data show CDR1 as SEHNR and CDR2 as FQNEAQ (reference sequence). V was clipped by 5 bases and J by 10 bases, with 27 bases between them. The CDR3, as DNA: TGTGCCAGCAGCCTACTATGGACAGAAGCCCCTTCGGGAGAGCAGTTCTTC. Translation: CASSLLWTEAPSGEQFF.

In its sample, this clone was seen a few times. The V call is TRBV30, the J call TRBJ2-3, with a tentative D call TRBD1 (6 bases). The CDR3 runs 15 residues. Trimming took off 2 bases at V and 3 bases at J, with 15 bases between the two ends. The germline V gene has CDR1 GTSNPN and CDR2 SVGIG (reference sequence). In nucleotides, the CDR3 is TGTGCCTGGAGTCCAATACAGGGAAGGACAGATACGCAGTATTTT. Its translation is CAWSPIQGRTDTQYF.

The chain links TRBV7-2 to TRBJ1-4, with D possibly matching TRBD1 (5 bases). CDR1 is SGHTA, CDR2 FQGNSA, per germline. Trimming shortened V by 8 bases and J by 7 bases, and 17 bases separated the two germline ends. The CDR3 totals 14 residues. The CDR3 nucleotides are TGTGCCAGCGGAACCAGGGCTCTAGGTGAAAAACTGTTTTTT. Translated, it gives CASGTRALGEKLFF.

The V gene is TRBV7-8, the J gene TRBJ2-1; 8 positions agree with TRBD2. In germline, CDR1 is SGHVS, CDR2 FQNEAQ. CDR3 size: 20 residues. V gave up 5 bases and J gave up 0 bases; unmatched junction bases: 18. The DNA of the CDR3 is TGTGCCAGCAGCCGTATAGGGGGACTAGACGCCTATATCTCCTACAATGAGCAGTTCTTC. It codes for CASSRIGGLDAYISYNEQFF. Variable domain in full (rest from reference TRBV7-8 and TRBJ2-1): GAGVSQSPRYKVAKRGQDVALRCDPISGHVSLFWYQQALGQGPEFLTYFQNEAQLDKSGLPSDRFFAERPEGSVSTLKIQRTQQEDSAVYLCASSRIGGLDAYISYNEQFFGPGTRLTVL.